The rows below give T cell receptor beta chains drawn from one sample of a study of human T cells and chemical hapten exposure. TCRdb fed the RACE reads into MiXCR, producing one record per CDR3 protein. Of approximately 400,000 distinct CDR3 sequences in the sample, nearly 5% were seen once. The sequences come from whole blood, collected in connection with sensitization to the hapten diphenylcyclopropenone (DPC). The origin of the receptors is a woman aged 50 to 60 with alopecia areata. Some clones in this sample may be carry-over from other donors' samples. The CDR3 runs from the conserved cysteine through the conserved F or W. A D gene is named only where the DNA matches it firmly. Size values are once, few and many counts, or a class for expanded clones, and some rows have none.

D gene	V gene	clone size	J gene	CDR3 protein	CDR3 DNA
TRBD1	TRBV6-5	NA	TRBJ1-4	CASSWGQGPNEKLFF	TGTGCCAGCAGTTGGGGACAGGGGCCTAATGAAAAACTGTTTTTT
NA	TRBV4-2	many	TRBJ2-5	CASSQALGREETQYF	TGTGCCAGCAGCCAAGCCCTGGGTCGGGAAGAGACCCAGTACTTC
TRBD2	TRBV9	many	TRBJ2-1	CTSSSSGSGDDEQFF	TGTACCAGCAGCTCTAGCGGGAGCGGGGACGATGAGCAGTTCTTC
NA	TRBV5-6	few	TRBJ2-2	CASSPGRTGELFF	TGTGCCAGCAGCCCCGGCCGGACCGGGGAGCTGTTTTTT
NA	TRBV6-2/TRBV6-3	many	TRBJ1-1	CASSYAHSEGYTEAFF	TGTGCCAGCAGTTACGCCCACAGCGAGGGGTACACTGAAGCTTTCTTT
NA	TRBV7-6	many	TRBJ1-5	CASSSGGYGNQPQHF	TGTGCCAGCAGCTCTGGGGGTTACGGGAATCAGCCCCAGCATTTT
TRBD1	TRBV12-5	few	TRBJ2-4	CASGSNRGRGDIQYF	TGTGCTAGTGGTTCAAATAGGGGGCGAGGGGACATTCAGTACTTC
TRBD2	TRBV4-1	few	TRBJ2-3	CASSQVRGEDTQYF	TGCGCCAGCAGCCAAGTGCGGGGGGAAGATACGCAGTATTTT
NA	TRBV29-1	NA	TRBJ1-3	CSAVTGSGNTIYF	TGCAGTGCCGTTACGGGGTCTGGAAACACCATATATTTT
NA	TRBV11-2	few	TRBJ2-2	CASSLGFSGPQAGELFF	TGTGCCAGCAGCTTAGGCTTCTCCGGGCCCCAGGCCGGGGAGCTGTTTTTT
TRBD2	TRBV6-2/TRBV6-3	few	TRBJ2-2	CASRTLAGEGGELFF	TGTGCCAGCAGAACACTAGCGGGAGAAGGTGGGGAGCTGTTTTTT
NA	TRBV27	NA	TRBJ1-5	CASSLIGDQPQHF	TGTGCCAGCAGTTTAATTGGGGACCAGCCCCAGCATTTT
NA	TRBV12-3/TRBV12-4	many	TRBJ2-1	CASSSRDSPIF	TGTGCCAGCAGTTCCCGGGACTCTCCGATCTTC
NA	TRBV2	many	TRBJ2-3	CASSWDSDTQYF	TGTGCCAGCAGTTGGGACTCAGATACGCAGTATTTT
NA	TRBV29-1	many	TRBJ1-2	CSVTPGTDGYTF	TGCAGCGTTACCCCAGGGACGGATGGCTACACCTTC
NA	TRBV19	NA	TRBJ1-5	CASSIAVGNQPQHF	TGTGCCAGTAGTATAGCGGTGGGCAATCAGCCCCAGCATTTT
TRBD2	TRBV11-2	few	TRBJ2-1	CASSLDPASGPQFF	TGTGCCAGCAGCTTAGATCCGGCTAGCGGGCCGCAGTTCTTC
NA	TRBV23-1	many	TRBJ2-7	CASSRGVMGRGSYEQYF	TGCGCCAGCAGTCGGGGGGTGATGGGCCGGGGCTCCTACGAGCAGTACTTC
TRBD1	TRBV2	NA	TRBJ2-7	CASISRDRRDEQYF	TGTGCCAGCATCAGCCGGGACAGGAGGGACGAGCAGTACTTC
TRBD2	TRBV10-3	NA	TRBJ2-1	CAISPTSGSYNEQFF	TGTGCCATCAGTCCCACTAGCGGTTCCTACAATGAGCAGTTCTTC
TRBD2	TRBV27	few	TRBJ2-2	CASSLAGDTGELFF	TGTGCCAGCAGTCTAGCGGGAGATACCGGGGAGCTGTTTTTT
TRBD1	TRBV7-9	NA	TRBJ2-1	CASSFSGQGGHEQFF	TGTGCCAGCAGCTTTTCGGGACAGGGAGGCCATGAGCAGTTCTTC
NA	TRBV5-1	NA	TRBJ2-5	CASSSAGEVSQETQYF	TGCGCCAGCAGCTCCGCAGGGGAGGTGTCCCAAGAGACCCAGTACTTC
TRBD1	TRBV20-1	few	TRBJ2-7	CSALQGTGSYEQYF	TGCAGTGCTTTGCAGGGGACAGGGTCCTACGAGCAGTACTTC
TRBD1	TRBV12-3/TRBV12-4	many	TRBJ2-3	CASSPDRGLDGTDTQYF	TGTGCCAGCAGTCCGGACAGGGGTCTGGACGGGACAGATACGCAGTATTTT
NA	TRBV12-3/TRBV12-4	few	TRBJ2-1	CASKLTPGEHEQFF	TGTGCCAGCAAATTAACTCCAGGGGAGCATGAGCAGTTCTTC
NA	TRBV2	few	TRBJ1-5	CASSETGAWAAQHF	TGTGCCAGCAGTGAGACGGGAGCCTGGGCTGCCCAGCATTTT
NA	TRBV13	many	TRBJ2-5	CASSLEEETQYF	TGTGCCAGCAGCTTGGAGGAAGAGACCCAGTACTTC
NA	TRBV28	many	TRBJ1-1	CASTLPPQKEPCGDEAFF	TGTGCCAGCACTCTCCCCCCACAGAAAGAGCCTTGTGGGGATGAAGCTTTCTTT
TRBD2	TRBV29-1	NA	TRBJ2-1	CSGLAGGRASEQFF	TGCAGCGGACTAGCGGGGGGGCGGGCTAGTGAGCAGTTCTTC
TRBD2	TRBV6-2/TRBV6-3	many	TRBJ2-1	CASSYSVAGGPYNEQFF	TGTGCCAGCAGTTACTCGGTAGCGGGAGGGCCTTACAATGAGCAGTTCTTC